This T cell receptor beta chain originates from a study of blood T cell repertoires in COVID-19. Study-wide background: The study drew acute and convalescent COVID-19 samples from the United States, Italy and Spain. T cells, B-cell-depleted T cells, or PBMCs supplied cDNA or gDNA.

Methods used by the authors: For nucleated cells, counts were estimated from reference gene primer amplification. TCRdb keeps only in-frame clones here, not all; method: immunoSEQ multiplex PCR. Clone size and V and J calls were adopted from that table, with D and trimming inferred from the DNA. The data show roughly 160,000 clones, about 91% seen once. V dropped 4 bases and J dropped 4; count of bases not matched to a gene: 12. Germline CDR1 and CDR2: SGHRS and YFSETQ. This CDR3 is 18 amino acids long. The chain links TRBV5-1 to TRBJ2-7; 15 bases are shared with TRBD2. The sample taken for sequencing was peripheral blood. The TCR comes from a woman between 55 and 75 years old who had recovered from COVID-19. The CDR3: CASSLFKGTSGGLYEQYF. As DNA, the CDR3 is TGCGCCAGCAGCCTTTTCAAGGGGACTAGCGGGGGGCTTTACGAGCAGTACTTC.